The rows below give T cell receptor beta chains drawn from one sample of a study of beta chain features in type 1 diabetes. Sequencing used immunoSEQ multiplex PCR; TCRdb keeps in-frame clones, though not all of them. The data show more than 550,000 clones, over 12% seen once. Material: naive CD4+ T cells from blood. All receptors derive from a young man with type 1 diabetes. Both conserved end residues are part of each CDR3. A D gene is named only where the DNA matches it firmly. Clone sizes are given selectively: once, few, many, or a class where the clone is expanded.

>TRBJ2-1|TRBD2|few|TRBV27
CASSLPSSGRAGEQFF
TGTGCCAGCAGTTTGCCCTCTAGCGGGAGGGCAGGTGAGCAGTTCTTC
>TRBJ2-3|-|-|TRBV7-2
CASSPYPGQGGDTQYF
TGTGCCAGCAGCCCCTATCCTGGACAGGGAGGGGATACGCAGTATTTT
>TRBJ2-5|-|-|TRBV9
CASTKGIQRSYQETQYF
TGTGCCAGCACCAAGGGCATCCAACGATCGTACCAAGAGACCCAGTACTTC
>TRBJ2-1|TRBD1|-|TRBV6-1
CASSEVGQGYNEQFF
TGTGCCAGCAGTGAAGTGGGACAGGGGTACAATGAGCAGTTCTTC
>TRBJ1-2|TRBD1|few|TRBV18
CASSPQDRDYGYTF
TGTGCCAGCTCACCCCAGGACAGGGACTATGGCTACACCTTC
>TRBJ2-1|-|few|TRBV10-3
CAITGAAGYNEQFF
TGTGCCATCACAGGCGCGGCGGGGTACAATGAGCAGTTCTTC
>TRBJ1-1|-|-|TRBV29-1
CSCRRGGSTNTEAFF
TGCAGCTGTAGAAGGGGCGGCTCAACGAACACTGAAGCTTTCTTT
>TRBJ1-2|-|-|TRBV28
CASTNTYGYTF
TGTGCCAGTACAAACACCTATGGCTACACCTTC
>TRBJ1-2|-|few|TRBV2
CASSARLSKASNYGYTF
TGTGCCAGCAGTGCGCGGCTAAGTAAAGCGTCTAACTATGGCTACACCTTC
>TRBJ2-2|-|few|TRBV5-6
CASSYRAGELFF
TGTGCCAGCAGCTACAGGGCCGGGGAGCTGTTTTTT
>TRBJ1-4|TRBD1|-|TRBV29-1
CSVEGDSNEKLFF
TGCAGCGTTGAAGGGGACAGTAATGAAAAACTGTTTTTT
>TRBJ2-1|TRBD1|few|TRBV25-1
CASRYRGQRSSYNEQFF
TGTGCCAGCAGGTACCGGGGACAGCGGAGCTCCTACAATGAGCAGTTCTTC
>TRBJ1-2|-|once|TRBV5-1
CASSLGQAYYGYTF
TGCGCCAGCAGCTTGGGACAGGCTTACTATGGCTACACCTTC
>TRBJ2-1|-|-|TRBV2
CASSDRGPLHEQFF
TGTGCCAGCAGTGACAGGGGCCCTCTACATGAGCAGTTCTTC
>TRBJ1-4|-|few|TRBV5-4
CASSSGPGSEKLFF
TGTGCCAGCAGCTCCGGGCCAGGGAGTGAAAAACTGTTTTTT
>TRBJ1-1|-|-|TRBV30
CAWASRAEKAFF
TGTGCCTGGGCTTCCCGGGCCGAGAAAGCTTTCTTT
>TRBJ2-3|-|few|TRBV7-9
CASSPLQQTQYF
TGTGCCAGCAGTCCGCTTCAGCAAACGCAGTATTTT
>TRBJ2-5|-|few|TRBV12-5
CASGYGESVETQYF
TGTGCTAGTGGTTACGGAGAGTCGGTGGAGACCCAGTACTTC
>TRBJ1-4|-|few|TRBV15
CATSRYRESNEKLFF
TGTGCCACCAGCAGATACCGGGAATCTAATGAAAAACTGTTTTTT
>TRBJ2-1|-|few|TRBV7-2
CASSLLGGKQFF
TGTGCCAGCAGCTTACTAGGCGGGAAGCAGTTCTTC
>TRBJ1-1|-|-|TRBV6-5
CASSYVAGGRTEAFF
TGTGCCAGCAGTTACGTTGCGGGGGGGAGGACTGAAGCTTTCTTT
>TRBJ2-3|TRBD2|few|TRBV5-1
CASRRWREDTDTQYF
TGCGCCAGCAGGAGGTGGCGGGAGGACACAGATACGCAGTATTTT
>TRBJ2-7|-|-|TRBV2
CASNRQHYEQYF
TGTGCCAGTAACCGACAGCACTACGAGCAGTACTTC
>TRBJ1-5|TRBD1|-|TRBV10-3
CAISKTGGKETQHF
TGTGCCATCAGTAAGACAGGGGGTAAAGAGACCCAGCATTTT
>TRBJ2-7|-|few|TRBV6-5
CASRFEGSYEQYF
TGTGCCTCTCGGTTTGAAGGTTCCTACGAGCAGTACTTC
>TRBJ1-2|-|-|TRBV11-2
CASSSPRRGNYGYTF
TGTGCCAGCAGCTCCCCAAGACGGGGGAACTATGGCTACACCTTC
>TRBJ2-7|TRBD1|few|TRBV10-3
CAISRQGNYEQYF
TGTGCCATCAGCAGACAGGGGAACTACGAGCAGTACTTC
>TRBJ2-1|TRBD2|-|TRBV5-1
CASSLQTSGEYNEQFF
TGCGCCAGCAGCTTGCAGACGAGCGGGGAATACAATGAGCAGTTCTTC
>TRBJ2-4|TRBD2|-|TRBV5-6
CASSLSGRAKNIQYF
TGTGCCAGCAGCTTGAGCGGGAGAGCCAAAAACATTCAGTACTTC
>TRBJ1-4|TRBD1|-|TRBV7-2
CASSQDRGGEKLFF
TGTGCCAGCAGCCAGGACAGGGGGGGCGAAAAACTGTTTTTT
>TRBJ2-1|-|few|TRBV7-9
CASSPSGFLHNEQFF
TGTGCCAGCAGCCCGTCAGGGTTCCTACACAATGAGCAGTTCTTC
>TRBJ1-4|-|-|TRBV4-1
CASSQPWSGSTRGLFF
TGCGCCAGCAGCCAGCCCTGGTCCGGGAGCACGCGAGGGCTGTTTTTT
>TRBJ2-7|-|few|TRBV18
CASSPEQNYEQYF
TGTGCCAGCTCACCGGAACAGAACTACGAGCAGTACTTC
>TRBJ2-5|-|few|TRBV7-2
CASSFDQETQYF
TGTGCCAGCAGCTTTGACCAAGAGACCCAGTACTTC
>TRBJ2-3|-|-|TRBV7-9
CASSLVGTDTQYF
TGTGCCAGCAGCTTAGTGGGCACAGATACGCAGTATTTT
>TRBJ2-7|TRBD1|-|TRBV4-3
CASSQSKGTGREQYF
TGCGCCAGCAGCCAATCTAAAGGGACAGGTAGGGAACAGTACTTC
>TRBJ2-7|TRBD2|-|TRBV7-2
CASSFLSGIYEQYF
TGTGCCAGCAGCTTTTTGAGCGGGATTTACGAGCAGTACTTC
>TRBJ2-1|-|-|TRBV7-2
CASSSYVHNEQFF
TGTGCCAGCAGCTCTTATGTGCACAATGAGCAGTTCTTC
>TRBJ1-2|-|few|TRBV4-3
CASSQALGGANGGYTF
TGCGCCAGCAGCCAAGCCCTCGGAGGGGCGAATGGTGGCTACACCTTC
>TRBJ1-2|-|few|TRBV6-1
CASSGDMENYGYTF
TGTGCCAGCAGTGGCGACATGGAAAACTATGGCTACACCTTC
>TRBJ2-5|-|-|TRBV11-1
CASSFGIGREETQYF
TGTGCCAGCAGCTTCGGTATCGGCAGGGAAGAGACCCAGTACTTC
>TRBJ1-1|-|few|TRBV2
CASTGDSEAFF
TGTGCCAGCACAGGGGACTCTGAAGCTTTCTTT
>TRBJ2-1|-|-|TRBV25-1
CASSEVSREQFF
TGTGCCAGCAGTGAAGTCTCCCGGGAGCAGTTCTTC
>TRBJ1-1|-|few|TRBV9
CASSLRDTMNTEAFF
TGTGCCAGCAGCCTCCGGGACACGATGAACACTGAAGCTTTCTTT
>TRBJ2-2|TRBD2|few|TRBV5-4
CASSLGTSGRVSGELFF
TGTGCCAGCAGCTTGGGGACTAGCGGGAGGGTCAGCGGGGAGCTGTTTTTT
>TRBJ2-5|-|-|TRBV10-3
CAIQDGGLETQYF
TGTGCCATTCAGGATGGGGGCCTAGAGACCCAGTACTTC